This T cell receptor beta chain was observed in a study of type 1 regulatory T cells. Background on the study: T-allo10 is a Tr1-enriched, alloantigen-specific CD4 T cell product made in vitro.

TCRdb analysed the reads with MiXCR anew, one entry per CDR3 protein. This repertoire shows tens of thousands of distinct CDR3 sequences, about a fifth found once; its top ten account for less than 10%. Study-level results: Compared with non-type 1 regulatory T cells, type 1 regulatory T cells showed a more restricted TCR repertoire.

V was shortened by 0 bases and J by 2 bases, with 12 bases between the two germline ends. The germline V gene encodes CDR1 SGDLS and CDR2 YYNGEE. The CDR3 consists of 16 residues. On this clonotype itself: Its specificity is not known.

V is TRBV9 and J is TRBJ2-1; maybe TRBD2 (6 bases). Material: cultured type 1 regulatory T (Tr1) cells, either the whole culture or a sorted fraction (not recorded which). This sequence was found in a human donor in good health. CDR3: CASSVGVGGPYNEQFF. The CDR3, as DNA: TGTGCCAGCAGCGTAGGAGTGGGAGGCCCCTACAATGAGCAGTTCTTC. Complete variable domain (other parts from reference TRBV9 and TRBJ2-1): DSGVTQTPKHLITATGQRVTLRCSPRSGDLSVYWYQQSLDQGLQFLIQYYNGEERAKGNILERFSAQQFPDLHSELNLSSLELGDSALYFCASSVGVGGPYNEQFFGPGTRLTVL.